This T cell receptor beta chain appears in the sequencing data of a study of brain T cells in children with intractable seizures. Overall study results and limits: Pre-surgery blood may have been undersampled, hiding some clones. Viral specificity was inferred only from CDR3 similarity; HCMV serostatus was unknown.

Time point reported: blood from clinic visit 5 months post-surgery; TSC patient then seizure free. The sequenced cases were selected for having the highest brain T cell transcript signatures. At least one anti-epileptic drug was given before surgery. The method was immunoSEQ multiplex PCR; TCRdb's version includes in-frame clones alone and lacks a portion of them. Altogether about 350,000 clones are present, roughly 92% being singletons, with the ten largest covering 4.5% to 7%. The trim removed 4 bases at V and 0 bases at J, leaving 6 bases unmatched. The CDR3 contains 18 residues. Germline loops: CDR1 SNHLY, CDR2 FYNNEI. This clone was observed a single time. What it recognizes is unknown.

Specimen: peripheral blood, collected roughly 5 months after surgery. The sequence was obtained from a boy under two years old with tuberous sclerosis and intractable seizures. The V and J genes are TRBV2 and TRBJ2-5; 15 nucleotides match TRBD2. Here the CDR3 reads CASSGGLAGGRYQETQYF. The CDR3 coding sequence is TGTGCCAGCAGTGGAGGACTAGCGGGAGGGCGGTACCAAGAGACCCAGTACTTC.